This T cell receptor (beta chain) was retrieved from a study of T cells in Graves' hyperthyroidism and ophthalmopathy (dated by TCRdb to the late 2010s). Turning to the overall study: Peripheral blood samples were taken at initial diagnosis, before any treatment was given. TCR V-J signatures able to tell the groups apart were searched for in a discovery cohort of 95 to 100 patients, of whom over 40 had Graves' ophthalmopathy and about 60 had stable Graves' hyperthyroidism. An independent validation cohort of 18 to 20 hyperthyroidism patients and some 15 patients who later progressed to ophthalmopathy tested prospective prediction of ophthalmopathy. The roughly 91 discovery patients were randomly split 7:3 into training and test sets. In addition, the study compared T-cell repertoires in thyroid tissue and in blood from a handful of Graves' hyperthyroidism patients. After blood sampling, hyperthyroidism patients were treated with methimazole at a starting dose of 30 mg daily, and ophthalmopathy patients were treated with high-dose intravenous methylprednisolone. According to the paper, TCR Vbeta CDR3 sequencing was carried out on over 130 peripheral blood samples, which came from fewer than 50 ophthalmopathy, fewer than 80 hyperthyroidism and approximately 17 progressor patients.

This clonotype occurred many times. Its antigen remains undetermined. No much larger clone exists at a distance of one base, and base qualities are not known. The paper's findings and limits, for the study overall: Most expanded thyroid clonotypes (frequency above 0.001) were also found in blood, which suggests that blood repertoires may mirror thyroid immune responses. A model built on a 13 V-J signature distinguished ophthalmopathy from stable hyperthyroidism, reaching about 89% sensitivity and under 84% specificity in cross-validation and 80%/75% in testing. No statistical method was used to fix the sample size in advance, and group allocation was not hidden from the investigators. In validation, the model predicted progression to ophthalmopathy a median of about 6 months before onset, with roughly 68% sensitivity and 72.22% specificity.

There are 14 amino acids in the CDR3, from cysteine to phenylalanine inclusive. The retained sequence is limited to the CDR3, 42 bases, with the frame set at the first base. Trimming costs V 5 bases and J 0 bases, and their ends lie 9 bases apart. The TCR beta CDR3 regions were amplified from the RNA transcripts. The TCR CDR3 was subjected to a first round of RT-PCR using the HTBI primer set and the Qiagen OneStep RT-PCR kit. Libraries were constructed in a second round of multiplex PCR, after which size selection and purification were performed. Paired-end sequencing of the libraries was performed with 100 bp reads on an Illumina HiSeq2000. From the authors' description of their analysis: SOAPnuke was used to process the raw data, throwing out any read that contained adapters or uncalled bases, had a mean Phred below 15, or lacked an exact constant-primer or identifier match. High-quality paired reads were merged with COPE v1.2.5, and unique nucleotide sequences were defined as clonotypes. Clonotypes were aligned to IMGT TRBV, TRBD and TRBJ reference segments using MiTCR v1.1. Analysis was restricted to V-J combinations with a frequency above 0.0001, which covered about 99% of repertoires. The TCS score was defined as the ratio of F50 (clonal expansion) to E x V (chaos), calculated using BLOSUM62-based TCRdist between CDR3 peptides within each V-J. Welch's t-statistics and random forest reduced 500 to 650 V-J features to roughly 13, which were used in a naive Bayes classifier (R e1071). The public reads were quality trimmed at Q25 with fastp and then assembled into clones with MiXCR by TCRdb, keeping productive beta chains. Rows are combined by CDR3 protein, so each entry shows the most common genes and DNA. What appears here as the V and J calls and clone size reflects TCRdb's work, not the paper's. The sample table records 250,000 to 300,000 distinct CDR3 sequences; over 12% of these occur just once. Clones ranked in the top ten supply under 35% of the sample.

Hyperthyroidism patients were newly diagnosed, had a disease duration of under 2 months, and were aged 18 to 65 years. Exclusion was applied to patients with uncontrolled infections, other autoimmune diseases, pregnancy or lactation. Diagnoses relied on clinical symptoms, serum thyroxine and TRAb, thyroid ultrasound and orbital computed tomography. For progressor patients, blood was drawn at the first diagnosis of hyperthyroidism, before any ophthalmopathy symptoms had appeared. PBMCs were isolated from about 10 ml of fresh peripheral blood by Ficoll-Paque density gradient centrifugation. Progressor patients were defined as those initially diagnosed with Graves' hyperthyroidism in whom ophthalmopathy developed during follow-up. Trizol reagent was used to extract total RNA, and RNA quality was then checked on an Agilent 2100 Bioanalyzer.

The chain couples TRBV12-3 or TRBV12-4 to TRBJ2-3; the D gene is not confidently resolved. This TCR was recovered from a woman between 50 and 59 years old with Graves' hyperthyroidism that later progressed to Graves' ophthalmopathy. The sample taken for sequencing was blood. The DNA is as follows: TGTGCCAGCAGTGGCCTCGGGAGCACAGATACGCAGTATTTT. Translated, this is CASSGLGSTDTQYF.